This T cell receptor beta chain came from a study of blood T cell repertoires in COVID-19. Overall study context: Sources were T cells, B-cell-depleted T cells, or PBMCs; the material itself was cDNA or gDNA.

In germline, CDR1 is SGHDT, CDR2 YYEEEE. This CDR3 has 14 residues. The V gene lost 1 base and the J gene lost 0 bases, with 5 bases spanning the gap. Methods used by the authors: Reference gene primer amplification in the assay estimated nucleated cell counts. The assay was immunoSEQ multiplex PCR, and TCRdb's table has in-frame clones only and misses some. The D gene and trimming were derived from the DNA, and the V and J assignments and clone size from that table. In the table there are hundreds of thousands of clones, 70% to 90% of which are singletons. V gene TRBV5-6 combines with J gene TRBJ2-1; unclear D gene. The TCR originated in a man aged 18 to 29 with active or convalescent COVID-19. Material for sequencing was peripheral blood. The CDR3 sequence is CASSLLSSYNEQFF. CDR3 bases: TGTGCCAGCAGCTTGTTGAGCTCCTACAATGAGCAGTTCTTC.